This TCR beta chain was captured in a study of cytomegalovirus exposure and HLA in healthy donors. This clone was detected only a few times. What it binds is not known. Study-level findings and limits: As a later analysis showed, a missense DCLRE1C variant was linked to trimming of TCR beta V- and J-genes.

The PCR employed 60 Vbeta primers together with 13 Jbeta primers. The repertoire was sequenced with immunoSEQ multiplex PCR; TCRdb's copy has only in-frame clones and lacks some. The data show 150,000 to 190,000 clones, approximately 77% seen once. Per germline, CDR1 SGDLS and CDR2 YYNGEE. The V segment lost 3 bases and the J segment 2 bases; nucleotides outside the gene matches: 4. This CDR3 region has 15 residues. The sequenced material came from PBMCs. V and J are TRBV9 and TRBJ2-1, with 8 nucleotides matching TRBD2. The sequence was collected from a man aged 18-30 years in good health and CMV-seronegative. CDR3 protein: CASSAAGVTYNEQFF. The CDR3 region has the DNA TGTGCCAGCAGCGCAGCGGGAGTCACCTACAATGAGCAGTTCTTC.